The present TCR beta chain was sequenced within a study of lymphopenia after photon versus proton radiotherapy. Study results and limitations: After the lymphocyte nadir, photon-treated repertoires showed oligoclonal expansion, especially of CD8+ Temra cells. Under photons, naive T cells and diversity fell while effector/memory populations rose. Authors raise, but do not show, better survival with proton therapy.

As regards this clone: What it binds is not known.

The data were produced by immunoSEQ multiplex PCR, yet TCRdb's version contains in-frame clones alone and is incomplete. The sample consists of 60,000 or so clones, about 86% of them appearing once. The J segment lost 5 bases and the V segment lost 2 bases, leaving 10 bases of the junction unmatched. The CDR3 extends over 16 amino acids. Germline values: CDR1 MNHEY, CDR2 SVGAGI. This receptor was identified in a man aged 35-49 years with gastric cancer. Sequences were derived from peripheral blood, sampled from a patient treated with photon-based radiotherapy. This chain joins TRBV6-5 and TRBJ2-5, with 8 bases that match TRBD1. The CDR3 spells CASSYRSGGAGETQYF. The CDR3 DNA is TGTGCCAGCAGTTACAGATCAGGGGGCGCGGGGGAGACCCAGTACTTC.